Below are 27 T cell receptor beta chains sequenced from a single sample in a study of blood T cells in healthy people across ages. A sample-barcoded 5' primer and a J-beta primer mix were used in a second PCR of roughly 6 to 11 cycles. TCRdb reanalysed the 5' RACE reads using MiXCR and keeps one entry per CDR3 protein. The sample records 1.5 million to 2 million distinct CDR3 sequences, roughly two fifths being singletons. Material for sequencing was blood. Receptor source: a human donor in good health.

This clonotype was observed a few times. The chain carries TRBV2 and TRBJ2-5; no clear D. In germline, CDR1 is SNHLY, CDR2 FYNNEI. The CDR3 extends over 12 amino acids. Deletions cut 5 bases from V and 13 bases from J, with 17 bases between. The CDR3 protein is CASSRHRHELYF. CDR3 nucleotide sequence: TGTGCCAGCAGTAGACACCGCCACGAGCTGTACTTC. Looking up the rest from reference TRBV2 and TRBJ2-5 gives the full variable domain: EPEVTQTPSHQVTQMGQEVILRCVPISNHLYFYWYRQILGQKVEFLVSFYNNEISEKSEIFDDQFSVERPDGSNFTLKIRSTKLEDSAMYFCASSRHRHELYFGPGTRLLVL.

This clonotype was observed a handful of times. This sequence joins TRBV7-9 and TRBJ2-1; 9 nucleotides align to TRBD2. The CDR3 has 17 residues. The germline gives CDR1 SEHNR, CDR2 FQNEAQ (reference sequence). Losses at the gene ends were 4 bases for V and 5 bases for J; bases not matched to a gene: 12. The CDR3 loop is CASSYPQVAGVDNEQFF. CDR3 sequence (DNA): TGTGCCAGCAGCTATCCTCAAGTAGCGGGGGTGGACAATGAGCAGTTCTTC.

A remark on this clonotype: A much larger clonotype is one base distant, so this may be a read error. The V gene is TRBV29-1, the J gene TRBJ1-5; 8 bases fit TRBD1. Germline values: CDR1 SQVTM, CDR2 ANQGSEA. This CDR3 spans 14 amino acids. CDR3 in amino acids: CSVRTGNSSQPQHF. Here the CDR3 DNA reads TGCAGCGTAAGGACAGGGAATAGCAGTCAGCCCCAGCATTTT.

The CDR3 DNA reads TGTGCCAGCACCCTCGGGACTCTGGAAAACACCATATATTTT. Translated: CASTLGTLENTIYF. The chain is built from TRBV12-3 or TRBV12-4 and TRBJ1-3; TRBD1 is a possible D gene (5 bases). CDR3 length: 14 amino acids. V was trimmed by 7 bases and J by 6 bases, leaving 16 bases between them.

CDR3 loop: CASSLDSGSPYEQYF. The CDR3 DNA reads TGCGCCAGCAGCTTGGATTCAGGGAGCCCCTACGAGCAGTACTTC. The chain couples TRBV5-1 to TRBJ2-7; D may correspond to TRBD1 or TRBD2 (5 bases each). The CDR3 is 15 residues long. Germline V gene lookup returns CDR1 SGHRS and CDR2 YFSETQ. The V end was cut by 0 bases, the J end by 2 bases, with 12 bases between.

This chain links TRBV20-1 with TRBJ1-2, with 8 bases matching TRBD1. The germline V gene has CDR1 DFQATT and CDR2 SNEGSKA (reference sequence). Germline trimming cut 7 bases from V and 3 bases from J; bases unmatched to any gene: 7. This CDR3 comprises 13 residues. The CDR3 sequence is CSVKDREDYGYTF. In DNA, the CDR3 is TGCAGTGTCAAGGACAGGGAGGACTATGGCTACACCTTC.

A few counts support this clonotype. This chain joins TRBV4-1 and TRBJ1-5; tentatively, D is TRBD1 (5 bases). The CDR3 length is 16 residues. The germline gives CDR1 MGHRA, CDR2 YSYEKL. Trimming cost V 0 bases and J 5 bases, with 14 bases left between them. The CDR3 bases are TGCGCCAGCAGCCAAGAGCCCCGAGGAGGGGATCAGCCCCAGCATTTT. This codes for CASSQEPRGGDQPQHF.

The gene calls are TRBV28 and TRBJ1-1; 8 nucleotides agree with TRBD1. V lost 5 bases and J lost 10; bases outside the gene matches: 6. This CDR3 spans 12 amino acids. CDR1 is MDHEN and CDR2 is SYDVKM in the germline V gene. This chain's CDR3 is CASSPGGRVAFF. The CDR3 DNA reads as TGTGCCAGCAGTCCAGGGGGCAGGGTAGCTTTCTTT.

There are a few counts of this clonotype. V is TRBV7-2 and J is TRBJ2-6, with no clear D. Germline loops: CDR1 SGHTA, CDR2 FQGNSA. The CDR3 consists of 12 residues. The V end lost 1 base, the J end lost 12 bases, and 7 bases lay between the germline ends. CDR3 protein: CASSLVAGVLTF. In DNA form, the CDR3 reads TGTGCCAGCAGCTTAGTGGCCGGCGTCCTGACTTTC. The full variable domain, completed using reference TRBV7-2 and TRBJ2-6, is GAGVSQSPSNKVTEKGKDVELRCDPISGHTALYWYRQSLGQGLEFLIYFQGNSAPDKSGLPSDRFSAERTGGSVSTLTIQRTQQEDSAVYLCASSLVAGVLTFGAGSRLTVL.

This clonotype showed up just a few times. The rearrangement joins TRBV7-2 to TRBJ2-1, with 8 bases that match TRBD2. Germline V gives CDR1 SGHTA, CDR2 FQGNSA. The V gene end was trimmed by 1 base and the J gene end by 3 bases; junction bases not matched to a gene: 8. CDR3 length: 17 amino acids. The CDR3 nucleotides are TGTGCCAGCAGCTTAGATCGGGGGGGGCGTGGCTACAATGAGCAGTTCTTC. It codes for CASSLDRGGRGYNEQFF.

The chain is built from TRBV6-5 and TRBJ1-5; TRBD1 is a possible D gene (6 bases). Between the trimmed V and J ends, which lost 7 bases and 1 base, there was a span of 17 bases. The CDR3 totals 16 residues. CDR1 and CDR2 from the germline V gene are MNHEY and SVGAGI. The CDR3 DNA reads as TGTGCCAGCAAGGGATCCAGGGGTGGCAGCAATCAGCCCCAGCATTTT. Protein product: CASKGSRGGSNQPQHF.

This clonotype was counted only a few times. Here the CDR3 DNA reads TGTGCCAGCTCCCCTGAGCGGGGGGGTTACAATGAGCAGTTCTTC. Its protein product is CASSPERGGYNEQFF. The V call is TRBV27, the J call TRBJ2-1, with TRBD2 matching 10 bases. Germline loops: CDR1 MNHEY, CDR2 SMNVEV (reference sequence). V was pared by 8 bases and J by 4 bases, with 8 bases of the junction left unmatched. CDR3 length equals 15 residues.

Note on this clonotype: The junction shows a germline mismatch at one end, possibly a read error. The chain is built from TRBV6-2 or TRBV6-3 and TRBJ1-1, with a weak D call TRBD1 (5 bases). The germline V gene has CDR1 MNHEY and CDR2 SVGEGT. This CDR3 region has 14 residues. CDR3 protein: CAGSPEGIYTEAFF. Written as DNA, the CDR3 is TGTGCCGGCAGTCCCGAGGGGATCTACACTGAAGCTTTCTTT.

The rearrangement joins TRBV12-3 or TRBV12-4 to TRBJ2-4, with D perhaps assigned TRBD1 or TRBD2 (5 bases each). The J call may be mistaken, given a closer DNA end match to TRBJ2-7. The CDR3 has 14 residues. Here the CDR3 reads CASSSLGPAGEQYF. The CDR3 DNA is TGTGCCAGCAGTTCCCTGGGGCCTGCGGGCGAGCAGTACTTC.

This clonotype was picked up a small number of times. The chain is built from TRBV27 and TRBJ1-2, with D unresolved. In germline, CDR1 is MNHEY, CDR2 SMNVEV (reference sequence). The CDR3 runs to 14 residues. V lost 3 bases and J 8 bases, leaving 16 bases between the germline ends. The CDR3: CASSFGPLGNGYTF. In DNA, the CDR3 is TGTGCCAGCAGTTTCGGCCCCCTGGGGAACGGCTACACCTTC.

This clonotype was recorded once. One end of the junction is discordant with germline, which a read error may explain. The chain links TRBV4-3 to TRBJ2-1, with 10 bases matching TRBD1. In germline, CDR1 is LGHNA, CDR2 YSLEER. The CDR3 extends over 17 amino acids. This CDR3 reads CAGSQPSGQGTYNEQFF. The CDR3 coding sequence is TGCGCCGGCAGCCAACCCTCGGGACAGGGGACATACAATGAGCAGTTCTTC.

This clonotype was recorded a few times. As DNA, the CDR3 is TGTGCCAGCAGCCACGCCGGCGGCTACACCTTC. Encoded protein: CASSHAGGYTF. The chain uses TRBV3-1 and TRBJ1-2; D remains unclear. The ends were cut back, 3 bases at V and 8 bases at J, with 7 bases in the middle. CDR3 length: 11 residues. Germline V CDR1 and CDR2: LGHDT, YNNKEL (reference sequence).

The rearrangement joins TRBV7-2 to TRBJ1-4; tentative D call: TRBD1 (5 bases). CDR3 size: 15 residues. CDR1 SGHTA and CDR2 FQGNSA come from the germline V gene. V was shortened by 3 bases and J by 2 bases, with 10 bases between the two germline ends. CDR3 residues: CASSFGGLTNEKLFF. DNA for the CDR3: TGTGCCAGCAGCTTTGGGGGACTGACTAATGAAAAACTGTTTTTT.

Only a few counts were recorded for this clonotype. The chain carries TRBV10-3 and TRBJ1-2; D is possibly TRBD1 (5 bases). V lost 10 bases to trimming and J lost 6 bases, with 15 bases between them. This CDR3 has 12 residues. Germline CDR1 and CDR2: ENHRY and SYGVKD. As DNA, the CDR3 is TGTGCCACCTCAGGGAAGTTTGATGGCTACACCTTC. It encodes CATSGKFDGYTF.

J is TRBJ2-1 and V is TRBV2; weak D call: TRBD2 (5 bases). V was pared by 1 base and J by 7 bases, with 14 bases between. Germline CDR1 reads SNHLY; CDR2 reads FYNNEI. The length of the CDR3 is 15 residues. CDR3 sequence: CASSEVRVKGNEQFF. Written as DNA, the CDR3 is TGTGCCAGCAGTGAAGTGAGGGTGAAAGGGAATGAGCAGTTCTTC.

This chain joins TRBV7-2 and TRBJ2-1; the D gene is possibly TRBD1 (6 bases). The CDR3 has 13 amino acids. Germline CDR1 is SGHTA and CDR2 is FQGNSA. V lost 5 bases and J 10 bases, leaving 15 bases between the germline ends. This CDR3 reads CASSAQHRAEQFF. The CDR3 nucleotides read TGTGCCAGCAGCGCTCAGCACAGGGCCGAGCAGTTCTTC.

Only a few counts were recorded for this clonotype. The rearrangement joins TRBV6-2 or TRBV6-3 to TRBJ2-1; 10 bases are a match to TRBD2. Germline CDR1 is MNHEY and CDR2 is SVGEGT. The CDR3 covers 18 residues. Germline trimming cut 5 bases from V and 0 bases from J; bases unmatched to any gene: 10. CDR3 amino acids: CASSQTTLAGDSYNEQFF. The CDR3 DNA reads as TGTGCCAGCAGTCAAACAACCCTAGCGGGGGACTCCTACAATGAGCAGTTCTTC.

The chain combines TRBV3-1 with TRBJ2-7; D gene uncertain. Germline CDR1 LGHDT, CDR2 YNNKEL (reference sequence). V was cut by 5 bases and J by 3 bases, with 14 bases left in between. The CDR3 has 14 amino acids. The CDR3 region has the DNA TGTGCCAGCAGCTTCCTCGGCCGGAACTACGAGCAGTACTTC. Its protein product is CASSFLGRNYEQYF.

This clonotype has ten or more counts. This chain links TRBV29-1 with TRBJ1-4; D ambiguous. Germline V CDR1 and CDR2: SQVTM, ANQGSEA. The CDR3 has 12 residues. Trimming removed 4 bases from V and 0 bases from J, with 3 bases in between. The CDR3 is CSVGTTNEKLFF. The CDR3 bases are TGCAGCGTTGGAACAACTAATGAAAAACTGTTTTTT.

The V and J genes are TRBV12-3 or TRBV12-4 and TRBJ1-5; 7 bases line up with TRBD1. CDR3 length: 13 amino acids. The CDR3 is CACSQGDNQPQHF. The CDR3 region has the DNA TGTGCTTGCAGCCAGGGGGACAATCAGCCCCAGCATTTT.

This clonotype has only a few counts. The rearrangement uses TRBV20-1 and TRBJ2-4; 11 nucleotides align to TRBD2. The last part of the DNA fits TRBJ2-5 better; the J call may be wrong. Germline V gene data show CDR1 as DFQATT and CDR2 as SNEGSKA (reference sequence). The CDR3 consists of 16 residues. DNA of the CDR3: TGCAGTGCTAGACCCTTTCTAGCGGGGGGCGAAGAGACCCAGTACTTC. It translates to CSARPFLAGGEETQYF.

This chain's CDR3 is CASSLFRRRGEGSTQYF. CDR3 bases: TGTGCCAGCAGCCTCTTCAGGAGGCGGGGGGAGGGCTCAACCCAGTACTTC. The J gene is TRBJ2-7, the V gene TRBV6-6; TRBD2 aligns across 8 bases. The CDR3 consists of 17 residues. CDR1 is MNHNY, CDR2 SVGAGI, per germline (reference sequence). Trimming at V came to 6 bases and at J to 10 bases, leaving 23 bases not matched to a gene.